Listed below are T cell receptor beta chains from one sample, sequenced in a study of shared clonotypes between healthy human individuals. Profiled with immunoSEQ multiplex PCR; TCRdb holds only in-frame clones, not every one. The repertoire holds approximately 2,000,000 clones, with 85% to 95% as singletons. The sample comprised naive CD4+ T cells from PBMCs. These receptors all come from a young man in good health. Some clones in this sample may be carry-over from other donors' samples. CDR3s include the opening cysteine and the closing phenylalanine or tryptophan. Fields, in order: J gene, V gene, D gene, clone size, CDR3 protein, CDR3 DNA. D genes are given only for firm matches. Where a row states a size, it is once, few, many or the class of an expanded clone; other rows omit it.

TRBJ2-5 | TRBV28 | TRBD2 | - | CASSLGVAGVGETQYF | TGTGCCAGCAGTTTAGGAGTCGCGGGGGTGGGGGAGACCCAGTACTTC
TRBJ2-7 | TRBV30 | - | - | CAWSKEDWLGYEQYF | TGTGCCTGGAGTAAGGAGGACTGGCTCGGCTACGAGCAGTACTTC
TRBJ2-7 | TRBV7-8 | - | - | CASSPGGSREDEQYF | TGTGCCAGCAGCCCAGGGGGGTCTCGGGAGGACGAGCAGTACTTC
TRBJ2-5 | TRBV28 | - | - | CASSSLRDLETQYF | TGTGCCAGCAGTTCACTCCGGGACCTGGAGACCCAGTACTTC
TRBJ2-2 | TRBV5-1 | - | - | CASSSGVRVSTGELFF | TGCGCCAGCAGCTCCGGGGTTAGAGTTTCAACCGGGGAGCTGTTTTTT
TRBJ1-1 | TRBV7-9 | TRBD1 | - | CASSSTTGTGVSEAFF | TGTGCCAGCAGCTCTACAACCGGGACAGGCGTATCAGAAGCTTTCTTT
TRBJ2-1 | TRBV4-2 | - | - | CASSQDKAGASSYNEQFF | TGTGCCAGCAGCCAAGATAAGGCGGGGGCGAGCTCCTACAATGAGCAGTTCTTC
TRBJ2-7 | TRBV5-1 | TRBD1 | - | CASSPTGTESSRYF | TGCGCCAGCAGCCCCACCGGGACAGAGAGTAGCCGGTACTTC
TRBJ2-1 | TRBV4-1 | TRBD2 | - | CASSPIASGLDNEQFF | TGCGCCAGCAGCCCTATCGCCTCCGGACTAGACAATGAGCAGTTCTTC
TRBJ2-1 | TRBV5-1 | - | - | CASSFDRSSYNEQFF | TGCGCCAGCAGCTTCGACAGGAGCTCCTACAATGAGCAGTTCTTC
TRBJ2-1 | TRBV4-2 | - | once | CASSQARGGYNEQFF | TGTGCCAGCAGCCAAGCTAGAGGGGGGTACAATGAGCAGTTCTTC
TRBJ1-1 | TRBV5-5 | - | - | CASSLDRYTEAFF | TGTGCCAGCAGCTTGGACAGATACACTGAAGCTTTCTTT
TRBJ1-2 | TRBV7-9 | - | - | CASHPGGTNYGYTF | TGTGCCAGCCACCCGGGCGGGACGAACTATGGCTACACCTTC
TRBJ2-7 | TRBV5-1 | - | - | CASSLGGGSYEQYF | TGCGCCAGCAGCTTGGGGGGCGGATCCTACGAGCAGTACTTC
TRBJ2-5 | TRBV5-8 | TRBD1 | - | CASSLAGQGGKTQYF | TGTGCCAGCAGCTTGGCGGGACAGGGAGGGAAGACCCAGTACTTC
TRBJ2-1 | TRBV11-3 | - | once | CASSLEGSRGYNEQFF | TGTGCCAGCAGCTTAGAAGGATCGCGCGGATACAATGAGCAGTTCTTC
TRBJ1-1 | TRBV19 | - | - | CASKSRTTEAFF | TGTGCCAGTAAATCCCGGACAACAGAAGCTTTCTTT
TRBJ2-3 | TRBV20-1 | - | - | CSAEVDTQYF | TGCAGCGCGGAGGTGGATACGCAGTATTTT
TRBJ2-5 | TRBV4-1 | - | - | CASSRYGTLETQYF | TGCGCCAGCAGCCGATACGGGACCCTGGAGACCCAGTACTTC
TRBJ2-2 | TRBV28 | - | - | CASSPWGWDTGELFF | TGTGCCAGCAGCCCCTGGGGTTGGGACACCGGGGAGCTGTTTTTT
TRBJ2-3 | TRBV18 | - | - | CASSPTTDTQYF | TGTGCCAGCTCACCCACCACAGATACGCAGTATTTT
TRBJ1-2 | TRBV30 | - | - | CAWSTWGRQGYTF | TGTGCCTGGAGTACGTGGGGACGGCAGGGCTACACCTTC
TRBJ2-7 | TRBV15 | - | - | CATSRDGTPSSYEQYF | TGTGCCACCAGCAGAGATGGGACACCTAGCTCCTACGAGCAGTACTTC
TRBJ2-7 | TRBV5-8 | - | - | CASSAEGSSYEQYF | TGTGCCAGCAGCGCGGAGGGTAGCTCCTACGAGCAGTACTTC
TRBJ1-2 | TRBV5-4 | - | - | CASSPAGGRNYGYTF | TGTGCCAGCAGCCCGGCTGGGGGGCGTAACTATGGCTACACCTTC
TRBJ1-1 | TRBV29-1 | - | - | CSVEGVGGQGEAFF | TGCAGCGTTGAAGGCGTCGGGGGCCAAGGAGAAGCTTTCTTT
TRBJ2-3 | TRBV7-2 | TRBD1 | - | CASSRDRAGDTQYF | TGTGCCAGCAGCCGGGACAGGGCAGGAGATACGCAGTATTTT
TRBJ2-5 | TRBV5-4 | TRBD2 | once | CASSLVAGGQETQYF | TGTGCCAGCAGCTTGGTAGCGGGAGGCCAAGAGACCCAGTACTTC
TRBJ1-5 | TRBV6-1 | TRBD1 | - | CASIRDRGNQPQHF | TGTGCCAGCATCCGGGACAGGGGCAATCAGCCCCAGCATTTT
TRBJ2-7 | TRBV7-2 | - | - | CASSSFRTASYEQYF | TGTGCCAGCAGCTCTTTCCGGACAGCCTCCTACGAGCAGTACTTC
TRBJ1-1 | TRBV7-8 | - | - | CASSLARNREPYEAFF | TGTGCCAGCAGCTTAGCTAGAAACAGGGAACCTTATGAAGCTTTCTTT
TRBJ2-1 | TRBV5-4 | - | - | CASSSQNEQFF | TGTGCCAGCAGCTCCCAAAATGAGCAGTTCTTC
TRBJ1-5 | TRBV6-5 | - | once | CASSYSAFGNQPQHF | TGTGCCAGCAGTTACTCGGCCTTTGGCAATCAGCCCCAGCATTTT
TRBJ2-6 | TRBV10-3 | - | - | CAITPSFSGANVLTF | TGTGCCATCACCCCCTCCTTCTCTGGGGCCAACGTCCTGACTTTC
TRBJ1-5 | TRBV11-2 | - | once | CASSTREGQPQHF | TGTGCCAGCAGCACCCGGGAGGGACAGCCCCAGCATTTT
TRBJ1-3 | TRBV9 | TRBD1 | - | CASSDHRGAGNTIYF | TGTGCCAGCAGCGACCACAGGGGAGCTGGAAACACCATATATTTT
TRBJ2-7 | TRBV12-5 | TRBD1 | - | CASAFGEGANYEQYF | TGTGCTAGTGCCTTCGGCGAGGGGGCAAACTACGAGCAGTACTTC
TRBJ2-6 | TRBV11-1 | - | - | CASSLVRVSSSGANVLTF | TGTGCCAGCAGCTTAGTAAGGGTTTCAAGCTCTGGGGCCAACGTCCTGACTTTC
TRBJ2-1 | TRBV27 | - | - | CASSLSGIPGNEQFF | TGTGCCAGCAGTTTAAGTGGGATCCCGGGCAATGAGCAGTTCTTC
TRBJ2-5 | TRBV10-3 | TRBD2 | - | CAISESRPGGKAYATQYF | TGTGCCATCAGTGAGTCGCGACCGGGGGGGAAGGCATATGCGACCCAGTACTTC
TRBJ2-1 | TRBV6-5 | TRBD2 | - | CASSFQTSGHPGGQFF | TGTGCCAGCAGTTTCCAAACTAGCGGGCACCCTGGCGGGCAGTTCTTC
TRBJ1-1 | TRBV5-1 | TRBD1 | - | CASSDRTGQNTEAFF | TGCGCCAGCAGCGACCGGACAGGCCAGAACACTGAAGCTTTCTTT
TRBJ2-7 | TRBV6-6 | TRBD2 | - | CASSPGGSYEQYF | TGTGCCAGCAGTCCGGGGGGATCCTACGAGCAGTACTTC
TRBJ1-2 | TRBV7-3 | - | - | CASSPDGGYGYTF | TGTGCCAGCAGCCCGGACGGAGGCTATGGCTACACCTTC
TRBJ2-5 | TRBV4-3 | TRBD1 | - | CASSQDFTGVETQYF | TGCGCCAGCAGCCAAGATTTTACAGGGGTGGAGACCCAGTACTTC
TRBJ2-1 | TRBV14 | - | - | CASSQDVRDEQFF | TGTGCCAGCAGCCAAGATGTAAGAGATGAGCAGTTCTTC
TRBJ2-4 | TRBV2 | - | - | CASSDIGYRNIQYF | TGTGCCAGCAGTGATATAGGGTATCGAAACATTCAGTACTTC
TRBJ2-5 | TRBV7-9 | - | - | CASSLPSGRGSQYF | TGTGCCAGCAGCCTACCTAGCGGAAGGGGGTCCCAGTACTTC
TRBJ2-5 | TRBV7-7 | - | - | CASSLIRDSETQYF | TGTGCCAGCAGCTTAATTAGGGACTCAGAGACCCAGTACTTC
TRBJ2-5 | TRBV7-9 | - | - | CASSLARGVETQYF | TGTGCCAGCAGCTTAGCGCGAGGGGTAGAGACCCAGTACTTC
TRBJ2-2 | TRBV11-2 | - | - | CASSLESFGRGPGELFF | TGTGCCAGCAGCTTAGAGTCGTTCGGCCGGGGACCCGGGGAGCTGTTTTTT
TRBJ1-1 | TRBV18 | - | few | CASSPRGDTEAFF | TGTGCCAGCTCACCACGGGGGGACACTGAAGCTTTCTTT
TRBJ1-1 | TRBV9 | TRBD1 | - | CASSVVGQGVLTEAFF | TGTGCCAGCAGCGTAGTAGGACAGGGGGTTTTAACTGAAGCTTTCTTT
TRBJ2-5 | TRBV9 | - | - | CASSRGLGQETQYF | TGTGCCAGCAGCCGCGGACTGGGTCAAGAGACCCAGTACTTC
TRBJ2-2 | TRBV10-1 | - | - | CASTRAYHTGELFF | TGCGCCAGCACGCGGGCCTACCACACCGGGGAGCTGTTTTTT
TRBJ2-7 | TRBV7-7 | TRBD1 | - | CASTVPGQTYYEQYF | TGTGCCAGCACCGTTCCGGGACAGACGTACTACGAGCAGTACTTC
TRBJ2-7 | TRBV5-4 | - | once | CASSSSEPYPGEQYF | TGTGCCAGCAGCTCGAGCGAGCCTTACCCCGGCGAGCAGTACTTC
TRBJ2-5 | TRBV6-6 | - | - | CASSYIFSEETQYF | TGTGCCAGCAGTTACATTTTCTCAGAAGAGACCCAGTACTTC
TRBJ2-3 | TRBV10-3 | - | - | CAISEIRPSSTDTQYF | TGTGCCATCAGTGAAATTCGACCGTCTTCCACAGATACGCAGTATTTT